One sample yielded the 22 T cell receptor beta chains listed below, sequenced in a study of OX40 agonist ivuxolimab in advanced cancers. This table comes from immunoSEQ multiplex PCR, and its TCRdb copy is limited to in-frame clones, with some not included. There are tens of thousands of clones in the sample; about three quarters occur only once, and 2% to 2.5% lies in the top ten. Sequences were derived from CD4+ or CD8+ T cells sorted from blood, sampled in a trial of the OX40 agonist ivuxolimab. These TCRs come from an adult with an advanced solid tumor such as melanoma, head and neck, liver or kidney cancer.

The chain combines TRBV7-9 with TRBJ1-1; TRBD1 agrees at 10 bases. Losses at the gene ends were 4 bases for V and 6 bases for J; bases not matched to a gene: 8. There are 15 residues in the CDR3. Germline V gene data show CDR1 as SEHNR and CDR2 as FQNEAQ (reference sequence). CDR3 protein: CASSSPGQGIPEAFF. The CDR3, as DNA: TGTGCCAGCAGCTCACCGGGACAGGGGATCCCTGAAGCTTTCTTT.

This clone was seen a few times. The V gene is TRBV5-4, the J gene TRBJ2-5; TRBD1 matches 7 bases. V was pared by 2 bases and J by 2 bases, with 6 bases of the junction left unmatched. CDR3 length: 15 residues. Germline CDR1 SGHNT, CDR2 YYREEE (reference sequence). CDR3 sequence: CASSFRGGPQETQYF. In DNA, the CDR3 is TGTGCCAGCAGCTTTCGAGGGGGCCCTCAAGAGACCCAGTACTTC.

This clone showed up just a few times. The chain recombines TRBV6-6 with TRBJ1-1, with TRBD1 matching 7 bases. Germline V gene data show CDR1 as MNHNY and CDR2 as SVGAGI (reference sequence). CDR3 length equals 14 residues. Trimming at V came to 5 bases and at J to 6 bases, leaving 9 bases not matched to a gene. Here the CDR3 reads CASSPQTGNPEAFF. The DNA for the CDR3 is TGTGCCAGCAGTCCCCAGACAGGGAATCCTGAAGCTTTCTTT.

The chain is built from TRBV10-3 and TRBJ2-7; 7 bases agree with TRBD1. The CDR3 is made up of 13 amino acids. V gave up 9 bases and J gave up 0 bases; unmatched junction bases: 5. Germline V gene sequence: CDR1 ENHRY, CDR2 SYGVKD. The CDR3 protein is CAISGTDSYEQYF. CDR3 coding DNA: TGTGCCATTTCCGGGACAGACTCCTACGAGCAGTACTTC.

The chain combines TRBV4-1 with TRBJ2-3; TRBD1 matches 11 bases. Germline V CDR1 and CDR2: MGHRA, YSYEKL. The CDR3 sequence is 16 residues long. V shed 4 bases and J 3 bases; nucleotides not matched to a gene: 6. The DNA for the CDR3 is TGCGCCAGCAGCCCTACCGGGACAGGGGGGACAGATACGCAGTATTTT. Protein: CASSPTGTGGTDTQYF.

The V gene is TRBV11-2, the J gene TRBJ1-4, with D possibly TRBD1 on 5 matching bases. The CDR3 loop spans 14 amino acids. V gave up 1 base and J gave up 4 bases, with 7 bases separating them. Germline V gene lookup returns CDR1 SGHAT and CDR2 FQNNGV. This CDR3 is CASSLAGHNEKLFF. CDR3 nucleotide sequence: TGTGCCAGCAGCTTAGCAGGGCATAATGAAAAACTGTTTTTT. The variable domain in full, completed from reference TRBV11-2 and TRBJ1-4, reads EAGVAQSPRYKIIEKRQSVAFWCNPISGHATLYWYQQILGQGPKLLIQFQNNGVVDDSQLPKDRFSAERLKGVDSTLKIQPAKLEDSAVYLCASSLAGHNEKLFFGSGTQLSVL.

The J gene is TRBJ2-1, the V gene TRBV18; 10 nucleotides agree with TRBD1. J gave up 7 bases and V 3 bases, and 9 bases lay outside the gene matches. From germline, CDR1 is KGHSH and CDR2 LQKENI. This CDR3 is built from 16 residues. CDR3 residues: CASSPQGTGAGNEQFF. The DNA of the CDR3 is TGTGCCAGCTCACCCCAGGGGACAGGGGCGGGGAATGAGCAGTTCTTC.

The genes are TRBV5-1 and TRBJ1-4, with D possibly TRBD1 on 5 matching bases. Germline loops: CDR1 SGHRS, CDR2 YFSETQ. The CDR3 sequence is 15 residues long. V lost 0 bases and J 7 bases, leaving 13 bases between the germline ends. CDR3 sequence reads: CASSLESSTGEKLFF. In nucleotides, the CDR3 is TGCGCCAGCAGCTTGGAATCCTCCACAGGTGAAAAACTGTTTTTT.

V is TRBV11-1 and J is TRBJ2-1; possible D gene TRBD2, 6 bases. The CDR3 has 13 residues. Per germline, CDR1 SGHAT and CDR2 FQDESV (reference sequence). Trimming removed 5 bases from V and 8 bases from J, with 13 bases in between. CDR3 nucleotides: TGTGCCAGCAGCCCGACTAGTGTCCATGAGCAGTTCTTC. Protein product: CASSPTSVHEQFF.

The chain has TRBV2 and TRBJ2-1, with 7 positions matching TRBD2. V lost 6 bases and J lost 9; bases outside the gene matches: 8. Germline loops: CDR1 SNHLY, CDR2 FYNNEI. This CDR3 comprises 13 residues. CDR3 DNA sequence: TGTGCCAGCAGCAACCGGGGGGAGGGTGAGCAGTTCTTC. It codes for CASSNRGEGEQFF.

This clone was observed a few times. The chain couples TRBV7-2 to TRBJ1-1, with no clear D. The CDR3 covers 13 residues. Germline assignment: CDR1 SGHTA and CDR2 FQGNSA. Trimming removed 7 bases at V and 5 bases at J, with 14 bases between. This chain's CDR3 is CASTDLGRTEAFF. In nucleotides, the CDR3 is TGTGCCAGCACCGACTTAGGGAGGACTGAAGCTTTCTTT.

The chain carries TRBV7-2 and TRBJ1-1; D is possibly TRBD1 (5 bases). The CDR3 runs to 13 residues. CDR1 SGHTA and CDR2 FQGNSA come from the germline V gene. The germline V and J ends were trimmed by 7 bases and 5 bases, with 14 bases remaining between them. This CDR3 is CASTPRRGTEAFF. Written as DNA, the CDR3 is TGTGCCAGCACCCCACGTAGGGGAACTGAAGCTTTCTTT.

The CDR3 region is CASAVTILETQYF. The CDR3 bases are TGTGCCAGCGCGGTGACTATTCTGGAGACCCAGTACTTC. V gene TRBV7-3 combines with J gene TRBJ2-5; TRBD2 is a possible D gene (5 bases). Germline loops: CDR1 SGHTA, CDR2 FQGTGA. The V end was cut by 8 bases, the J end by 5 bases, with 15 bases between. The CDR3 extends over 13 amino acids.

The chain uses TRBV7-2 and TRBJ1-2; D not resolved. The CDR3 totals 14 residues. Germline CDR1 is SGHTA and CDR2 is FQGNSA. Trimming removed 1 base from V and 3 bases from J, with 9 bases in between. The chain's CDR3 is CASSLGGYDYGYTF. The CDR3 nucleotides read TGTGCCAGCAGCTTAGGCGGGTACGACTATGGCTACACCTTC. Full variable domain (rest looked up from reference TRBV7-2 and TRBJ1-2): GAGVSQSPSNKVTEKGKDVELRCDPISGHTALYWYRQSLGQGLEFLIYFQGNSAPDKSGLPSDRFSAERTGGSVSTLTIQRTQQEDSAVYLCASSLGGYDYGYTFGSGTRLTVV.

This sequence joins TRBV2 and TRBJ1-2; TRBD1 matches 7 bases. The CDR3 runs to 14 residues. Germline values: CDR1 SNHLY, CDR2 FYNNEI. The J segment lost 8 bases and the V segment lost 6 bases, leaving 12 bases of the junction unmatched. The chain's CDR3 is CASSAGQGGQGYTF. CDR3 bases: TGTGCCAGCAGCGCTGGGCAGGGGGGTCAGGGCTACACCTTC.

V usage is TRBV9 and J usage is TRBJ1-4, with D hard to call. This CDR3 contains 15 residues. The germline gives CDR1 SGDLS, CDR2 YYNGEE. V lost 2 bases and J lost 2, with 10 bases in between. CDR3 in amino acids: CASSVTTGTNEKLFF. CDR3 DNA sequence: TGTGCCAGCAGCGTGACGACGGGGACTAATGAAAAACTGTTTTTT.

The rearrangement links TRBV6-5 to TRBJ2-7; D could derive from TRBD1 or TRBD2 (5 bases each). The germline gives CDR1 MNHEY, CDR2 SVGAGI. Trimming took 5 bases from V and 3 from J, leaving 11 bases between them. This CDR3 comprises 13 residues. CDR3 DNA: TGTGCCAGCAGTCCGGGACGGATCTACGAGCAGTACTTC. Translating gives CASSPGRIYEQYF.

This chain joins TRBV18 and TRBJ2-5; D is ambiguous. V lost 0 bases and J 5 bases, leaving 16 bases between the germline ends. The CDR3 is made up of 16 amino acids. Germline CDR1 KGHSH, CDR2 LQKENI. The CDR3 nucleotides are TGTGCCAGCTCACCACCGGCCGCAGGTTTGATGGAGACCCAGTACTTC. It is translated as CASSPPAAGLMETQYF.

This clone was observed a few times. The J gene is TRBJ2-1, the V gene TRBV5-4; no reliable D call. The V end lost 4 bases, the J end lost 5 bases, and 16 bases lay between the germline ends. There are 15 residues in the CDR3. Per the germline V gene, CDR1 is SGHNT and CDR2 is YYREEE (reference sequence). CDR3 bases: TGTGCCAGCAGCCCGACCGTCGGCGCTCACAATGAGCAGTTCTTC. It yields the protein CASSPTVGAHNEQFF.

This clone showed up just a few times. J is TRBJ1-1 and V is TRBV5-1; D ambiguous. The length of the CDR3 is 14 residues. CDR1 and CDR2 from the germline V gene are SGHRS and YFSETQ. Trimming took off 4 bases at V and 1 base at J, with 11 bases between the two ends. CDR3 in amino acids: CASSQPSQNTEAFF. Here the CDR3 DNA reads TGCGCCAGCAGCCAACCGAGTCAGAACACTGAAGCTTTCTTT.

The V gene is TRBV7-8, the J gene TRBJ2-5; D is perhaps TRBD2 (7 bases). In germline, CDR1 is SGHVS, CDR2 FQNEAQ. V lost 5 bases to trimming and J lost 1 base, with 11 bases between them. The CDR3 loop spans 14 amino acids. CDR3 nucleotide sequence: TGTGCCAGCAGCCCCCGGGGGGCCCAAGAGACCCAGTACTTC. As protein: CASSPRGAQETQYF.

V and J are TRBV18 and TRBJ1-3; D perhaps matches TRBD1 (6 bases). The V gene lost 6 bases and the J gene lost 5 bases, with 14 bases spanning the gap. This CDR3 contains 14 residues. Germline V gene lookup returns CDR1 KGHSH and CDR2 LQKENI. The CDR3 spells CASSLDRTRNTIYF. In DNA, the CDR3 is TGTGCCAGCTCCCTCGACAGGACGAGAAACACCATATATTTT.